The 22 T cell receptor beta chains in this list originate from one sample, sequenced in a study of blood T cell repertoires in COVID-19. The protocol was immunoSEQ multiplex PCR, while the TCRdb copy is restricted to in-frame clones and leaves out a portion. The table includes 230,000 or so clones, about 88% detected once. Sequences were obtained from PBMCs or T cells enriched from blood (not recorded which). The source of these receptors is a woman in her 30s who had recovered from COVID-19.

The chain recombines TRBV2 with TRBJ2-1, with 9 bases matching TRBD2. The CDR3 spans 15 residues. Germline-derived CDR1 and CDR2 are SNHLY and FYNNEI. V shed 1 base, J shed 7 bases, and the junction held 5 bases outside the gene matches. CDR3 amino acids: CASSEERGVGNEQFF. Here the CDR3 DNA reads TGTGCCAGCAGTGAAGAGCGGGGGGTAGGAAATGAGCAGTTCTTC.

Comments on this clone: The junction and the germline gene differ at one end; a read error may be behind it. The V call is TRBV3-1 (or the pseudogene TRBV3-2), the J call TRBJ1-1; TRBD1 matches 9 bases. This CDR3 region has 13 residues. Germline V lookup: CDR1 LGHDT, CDR2 YNNKEL (reference sequence). CDR3 sequence: CASQQGARADAFF. The CDR3 DNA reads as TGTGCCAGCCAACAGGGGGCGCGGGCTGATGCTTTCTTT.

V gene TRBV29-1 combines with J gene TRBJ1-3, with D uncertain. Trimming stripped 4 bases from V and 3 bases from J, with 10 bases between. Germline V gene data show CDR1 as SQVTM and CDR2 as ANQGSEA. The CDR3 runs to 13 residues. Written as DNA, the CDR3 is TGCAGCGTTGTTGAGGGTAATGGAAACACCATATATTTT. Amino acid sequence: CSVVEGNGNTIYF.

This clone was recorded a few times. The chain has TRBV12-3 or TRBV12-4 and TRBJ1-2; 8 bases align to TRBD1. Losses at the gene ends were 7 bases for V and 7 bases for J; bases not matched to a gene: 8. The CDR3 has 13 residues. The CDR3 DNA reads TGTGCCAGCAAACAGGGGGTTAGCGGTGGCTACACCTTC. This translates into CASKQGVSGGYTF.

The chain carries TRBV6-1 and TRBJ2-1, with 10 bases matching TRBD2. The CDR3 is made up of 14 amino acids. V dropped 2 bases and J dropped 10; count of bases not matched to a gene: 5. The germline gives CDR1 MNHNS, CDR2 SASEGT. CDR3 nucleotide sequence: TGTGCCAGCAGTGAACCTAGCGGGGGCAGGGAGCAGTTCTTC. Translation gives CASSEPSGGREQFF.

This clone has a handful of counts. This sequence joins TRBV4-2 and TRBJ2-1; 8 bases match TRBD2. The V segment lost 1 base and the J segment 1 base; nucleotides outside the gene matches: 9. The CDR3 loop spans 18 amino acids. CDR1 and CDR2 (germline): LGHNA, YNFKEQ. The CDR3 loop reads CASSQGLGSGGSYNEQFF. The CDR3 DNA follows: TGTGCCAGCAGCCAAGGGCTCGGGAGCGGGGGTTCCTACAATGAGCAGTTCTTC.

The chain combines TRBV27 with TRBJ2-3; 8 bases line up with TRBD1. Germline V gene sequence: CDR1 MNHEY, CDR2 SMNVEV (reference sequence). CDR3 length equals 17 residues. V shed 0 bases, J shed 8 bases, and the junction held 13 bases outside the gene matches. The CDR3 region has the DNA TGTGCCAGCAGTTTATCCGGACAGGGTCATTTGTCGAGTACGCAGTATTTT. It is translated as CASSLSGQGHLSSTQYF.

This sequence joins TRBV29-1 and TRBJ1-3, with 9 bases identical to TRBD1. The germline V gene encodes CDR1 SQVTM and CDR2 ANQGSEA. V lost 7 bases, J lost 3 bases, and 4 bases stayed unmatched. The CDR3 runs to 13 residues. The CDR3 sequence: CSGATGGGNTIYF. DNA for the CDR3: TGCAGCGGGGCGACAGGGGGTGGAAACACCATATATTTT.

This chain joins TRBV6-5 and TRBJ1-1; D is unclear. Trimming removed 6 bases from V and 1 base from J, with 12 bases in between. Germline values: CDR1 MNHEY, CDR2 SVGAGI. The CDR3 consists of 14 residues. The DNA for the CDR3 is TGTGCCAGCAGGGAGGGATCGTCGAACACTGAAGCTTTCTTT. Residues: CASREGSSNTEAFF.

The V gene is TRBV4-1, the J gene TRBJ1-3, with TRBD1 matching 7 bases. This CDR3 is built from 18 residues. The junction had 9 bases not matched to a gene; V was cut back by 0 bases and J by 1 base. Per the germline V gene, CDR1 is MGHRA and CDR2 is YSYEKL. The CDR3 sequence: CASSQDGSLRGSGNTIYF. The CDR3 nucleotides are TGCGCCAGCAGCCAAGATGGATCCCTCAGGGGGTCTGGAAACACCATATATTTT.

V is TRBV27 and J is TRBJ2-2, with D perhaps matching TRBD2 (6 bases). The CDR3 length is 14 residues. Germline-derived CDR1 and CDR2 are MNHEY and SMNVEV (reference sequence). The V end lost 7 bases, the J end lost 2 bases, and 11 bases lay between the germline ends. The CDR3 DNA reads as TGTGCCAGCACTTCCGGGAGAAACACCGGGGAGCTGTTTTTT. Amino acid sequence: CASTSGRNTGELFF.

The chain couples TRBV27 to TRBJ1-6, with a possible D match to TRBD1 (6 bases). Germline lookup yields CDR1 MNHEY and CDR2 SMNVEV (reference sequence). This CDR3 is built from 13 residues. The ends were cut back, 5 bases at V and 8 bases at J, with 10 bases in the middle. The DNA for the CDR3 is TGTGCCAGCAGTGATTGGGGGCATTCACCCCTCCACTTT. Its translation is CASSDWGHSPLHF.

This chain connects TRBV19 to TRBJ1-2, with unresolved D. The CDR3 runs 16 residues. Trimming left V 2 bases short and J 5 bases short, with 18 bases between. Germline V gene sequence: CDR1 LNHDA, CDR2 SQIVND (reference sequence). CDR3 loop: CASSITPGSNSYGYTF. CDR3 DNA sequence: TGTGCCAGTAGTATAACCCCGGGGAGTAATTCATATGGCTACACCTTC.

The chain links TRBV7-9 to TRBJ1-2, with D maybe TRBD1 (6 bases). This CDR3 has 12 amino acids. Germline lookup yields CDR1 SEHNR and CDR2 FQNEAQ (reference sequence). Trimming stripped 8 bases from V and 4 bases from J, with 11 bases between. Here the CDR3 reads CASLRDTYGYTF. CDR3 in DNA: TGTGCCAGCCTCCGGGACACCTATGGCTACACCTTC. The full variable domain, completed using reference TRBV7-9 and TRBJ1-2, is DTGVSQNPRHKITKRGQNVTFRCDPISEHNRLYWYRQTLGQGPEFLTYFQNEAQLEKSRLLSDRFSAERPKGSFSTLEIQRTEQGDSAMYLCASLRDTYGYTFGSGTRLTVV.

The chain is built from TRBV6-4 and TRBJ2-7; 7 positions agree with TRBD1. Trimming at V came to 2 bases and at J to 3 bases, leaving 10 bases not matched to a gene. Germline CDR1 MRHNA, CDR2 SNTAGT. This CDR3 has 16 residues. The CDR3 DNA is TGTGCCAGCAGTGACGAGGGGGCGGGTACGGGCTACGAGCAGTACTTC. Translated, it gives CASSDEGAGTGYEQYF.

V usage is TRBV2 and J usage is TRBJ1-2; 9 bases line up with TRBD1. The CDR3 is 14 amino acids. J lost 6 bases, V lost 2 bases, and 4 bases had no gene match. Looked up from germline, CDR1 is SNHLY and CDR2 is FYNNEI. The CDR3 reads CASSERQGGDGYTF. DNA for the CDR3: TGTGCCAGCAGTGAACGACAGGGGGGAGATGGCTACACCTTC.

This chain joins TRBV28 and TRBJ1-1; D might be TRBD1 (5 bases). The V end lost 7 bases, the J end lost 5 bases, and 17 bases lay between the germline ends. The CDR3 is 14 residues long. Germline CDR1 MDHEN, CDR2 SYDVKM. The CDR3 nucleotides read TGTGCCAGCACCTGGGTAGGGGTGTCGACTGAAGCTTTCTTT. Protein product: CASTWVGVSTEAFF.

This clone has just a few counts. This chain connects TRBV2 to TRBJ1-2; 11 bases map to TRBD1. Germline CDR1 is SNHLY and CDR2 is FYNNEI. V dropped 11 bases and J dropped 4; count of bases not matched to a gene: 6. The CDR3 is made up of 13 amino acids. CDR3 residues: CAERTGGGYGYTF. As DNA, the CDR3 is TGTGCCGAGAGGACAGGGGGCGGCTATGGCTACACCTTC.

The chain links TRBV7-2 to TRBJ2-7, with 9 bases fitting TRBD2. The CDR3 has 14 amino acids. Germline assignment: CDR1 SGHTA and CDR2 FQGNSA. After removal of 5 bases from V and 6 bases from J, the junction contained 8 bases not matched to a gene. The DNA for the CDR3 is TGTGCCAGCAGCCTACCTAGCGGGGCCTCCGAGCAGTACTTC. Translation gives CASSLPSGASEQYF. The variable domain in full, completed from reference TRBV7-2 and TRBJ2-7, reads GAGVSQSPSNKVTEKGKDVELRCDPISGHTALYWYRQSLGQGLEFLIYFQGNSAPDKSGLPSDRFSAERTGGSVSTLTIQRTQQEDSAVYLCASSLPSGASEQYFGPGTRLTVT.

The rearrangement links TRBV4-3 to TRBJ1-2, with 8 bases that match TRBD1. The V segment lost 0 bases and the J segment 6 bases; nucleotides outside the gene matches: 6. Germline values: CDR1 LGHNA, CDR2 YSLEER. The CDR3 is 15 residues long. In nucleotides, the CDR3 is TGCGCCAGCAGCCAAGAAGGACAGGGCTTAGATGGCTACACCTTC. It yields the protein CASSQEGQGLDGYTF.

V usage is TRBV29-1 and J usage is TRBJ1-2, with TRBD1 identical over 12 bases. CDR1 is SQVTM, CDR2 ANQGSEA, per germline. CDR3 length: 16 amino acids. J lost 6 bases, V lost 6 bases, and 14 bases had no gene match. CDR3 loop: CSVPGTGGTGRDGYTF. CDR3 DNA sequence: TGCAGCGTACCCGGGACAGGGGGCACAGGAAGGGATGGCTACACCTTC.

This chain links TRBV7-9 with TRBJ2-7; weak D call: TRBD2 (5 bases). CDR3 length equals 13 residues. Germline-derived CDR1 and CDR2 are SEHNR and FQNEAQ (reference sequence). Trimming took off 7 bases at V and 7 bases at J, with 17 bases between the two ends. DNA of the CDR3: TGTGCCAGCAAACTTGGATTCTCGGGGGAGCAGTACTTC. This gives the protein CASKLGFSGEQYF.